This T cell receptor (beta chain) appears in the sequencing data of a study of blood T cell repertoires in COVID-19 (dated by TCRdb to 2020 to 2022). Some background on the complete study: Collaborator samples came from the United States, Italy and Spain and covered acute and convalescent phases of COVID-19. The dataset comprised deeply sampled blood TCRbeta repertoires from subjects exposed to, actively infected with, or recovered from COVID-19. Samples were obtained from the ongoing ImmuneRACE study (first 160 participants) and from 1,000 to 1,500 subjects provided by 6 global collaborators. The material from the prospective study consisted of cDNA or gDNA derived from T cells, B-cell-depleted T cells, or PBMCs. A de-identified subject ID, COVID-19 status, age in years and sex were almost always included in the sample metadata. The repertoires were released in a freely available public database intended as a resource for research on the immune response to SARS-CoV-2. Where HLA class I and class II types were available, the types were taken from metadata supplied by the sample provider, not from assay-based typing.

The immunoSEQ Assay, a bias-controlled multiplex PCR, was used to amplify TCRbeta CDR3 regions from genomic DNA. Turning to the authors' computational methods: The number of nucleated cells in each sample was estimated from the amplification of reference gene primers within the assay. Sequence reads were collapsed and filtered to measure the absolute abundance of every unique TCRbeta CDR3 rearrangement. Productive Simpson clonality was computed per sample as the square root of Simpson's diversity index over productive rearrangements. The clones in this table, taken by TCRdb from immuneACCESS, are in-frame only. Not every clone is retained; where verified, under half of the shortfall comes from an unresolved V gene, and the cause of the rest is unknown. V, J and clone size were drawn from that table, and D and trimming were deduced from the DNA. Within this sample are about 160,000 clones, with 65% to 90% of them counted one time only. The top ten clones comprise approximately 6.8% of the sample.

Summary of the overall study and its limitations: Clinical and demographic metadata were provided uncurated, with the amount varying by source and participant.

Details on this clone: Its antigen has not been determined. No base qualities exist here, and no much larger clone lies one base off it.

In Seattle, one collaborating source enrolled patients while the infection was active and tracked those patients longitudinally over the course of disease. Each collaborating institution followed its own protocols to collect whole blood in K2EDTA tubes. For TCRbeta analysis, collaborators shipped samples as frozen whole blood, isolated PBMCs, or DNA extracted from either of those sample types. Its CDR3 holds 15 amino acids, cysteine through valine. The DNA shown is the 45-base CDR3, in frame from base 1. At the junction V is shortened by 0 bases and J by 3 bases, with 12 bases in between. CDR1 SGHAT and CDR2 FQNNGV are derived from the germline V gene.

The origin of this receptor is a woman aged 40 to 50 with COVID-19, enrolled during active disease. Sequencing used peripheral blood. The chain employs TRBV11-2 and TRBJ2-7; TRBD1 is perhaps the D gene, given 6 matching bases. The CDR3 loop reads CASSLDLTGFYEQYV. The DNA sequence is TGTGCCAGCAGCTTAGACTTGACAGGCTTCTACGAGCAGTACGTC.